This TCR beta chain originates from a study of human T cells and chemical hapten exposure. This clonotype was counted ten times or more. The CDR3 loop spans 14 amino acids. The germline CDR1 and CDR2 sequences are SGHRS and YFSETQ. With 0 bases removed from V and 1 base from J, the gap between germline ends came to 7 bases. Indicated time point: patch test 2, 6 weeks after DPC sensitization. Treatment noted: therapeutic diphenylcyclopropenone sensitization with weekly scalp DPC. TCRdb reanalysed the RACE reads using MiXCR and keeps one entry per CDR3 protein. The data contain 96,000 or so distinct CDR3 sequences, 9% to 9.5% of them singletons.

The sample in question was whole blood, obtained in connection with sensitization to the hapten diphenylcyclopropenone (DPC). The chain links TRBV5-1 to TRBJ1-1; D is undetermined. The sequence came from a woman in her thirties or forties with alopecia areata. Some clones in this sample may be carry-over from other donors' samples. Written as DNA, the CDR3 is TGCGCCAGCAGCTTGGTTCCAGCGAACACTGAAGCTTTCTTT. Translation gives CASSLVPANTEAFF.